The 4 T cell receptor beta chains in this list originate from one sample, sequenced in a study of blood T cell repertoires in COVID-19 (dated by TCRdb to about 2020). Library construction relied on the immunoSEQ multiplex PCR assay. Held by TCRdb, this immuneACCESS table contains in-frame sequences only and omits some clones. Under half of the omission traces to an unresolved V gene where checked; the cause of the rest is unknown. Within this sample are some 65,000 clones, with roughly nine tenths of them counted one time only. Together, the top ten hold 1.3% of the sample. Sequencing was done on a sample of peripheral blood. The receptors stem from a man in his sixties with acute or convalescent COVID-19.

This rearrangement joins TRBV2 to TRBJ1-4; no clear D gene. Between the trimmed V and J ends, which lost 7 bases and 8 bases, there was a span of 5 bases. This CDR3 spans 10 amino acids. Germline V CDR1 and CDR2: SNHLY, FYNNEI. The CDR3 coding sequence is TGTGCCAGCAACCAGGAAAAACTGTTTTTT. Protein sequence: CASNQEKLFF.

The V gene is TRBV3-1 (or the pseudogene TRBV3-2), the J gene TRBJ1-2; D perhaps matches TRBD1 (6 bases). The CDR3 is made up of 15 amino acids. CDR1 is LGHDT, CDR2 YNNKEL, per germline (reference sequence). The V end was cut by 5 bases, the J end by 11 bases, with 24 bases between. The CDR3, as DNA: TGTGCCAGCAGCGCCCACGGGGCCCGTAAAGGGGGATACACCTTC. Translation gives CASSAHGARKGGYTF.

The chain has TRBV2 and TRBJ1-6, with TRBD1 matching 7 bases. Germline V gene data show CDR1 as SNHLY and CDR2 as FYNNEI. CDR3 size: 13 residues. V gave up 6 bases and J gave up 10 bases; unmatched junction bases: 6. The CDR3: CASRRQGQSPLHF. CDR3 in DNA: TGTGCCAGCAGACGACAGGGTCAATCACCCCTCCACTTT.

The CDR3 protein is CACFGPEAFF. Here the CDR3 DNA reads TGTGCCTGTTTTGGGCCCGAAGCTTTCTTT. This chain links TRBV30 with TRBJ1-1; D is unclear. From germline, CDR1 is GTSNPN and CDR2 SVGIG (reference sequence). The CDR3 contains 10 residues. V lost 6 bases, J lost 8 bases, and 10 bases lay in between.